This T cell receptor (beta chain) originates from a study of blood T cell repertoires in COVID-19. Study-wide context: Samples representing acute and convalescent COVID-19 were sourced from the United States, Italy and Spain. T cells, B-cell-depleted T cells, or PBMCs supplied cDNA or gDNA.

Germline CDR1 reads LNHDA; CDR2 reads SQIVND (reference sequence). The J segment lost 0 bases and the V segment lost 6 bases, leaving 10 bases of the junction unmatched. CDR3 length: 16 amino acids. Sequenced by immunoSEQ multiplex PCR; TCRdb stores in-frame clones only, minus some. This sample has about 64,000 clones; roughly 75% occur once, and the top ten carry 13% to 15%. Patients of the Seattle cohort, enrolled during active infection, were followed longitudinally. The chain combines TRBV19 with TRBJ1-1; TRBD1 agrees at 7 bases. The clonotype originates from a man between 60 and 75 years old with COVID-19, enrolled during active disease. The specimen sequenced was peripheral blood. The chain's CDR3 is CASSPRQGPMNTEAFF. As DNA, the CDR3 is TGTGCCAGTAGCCCTCGACAGGGTCCCATGAACACTGAAGCTTTCTTT.